These T cell receptor beta chains were read from a single sample in a study of human T cells and chemical hapten exposure. From the RACE reads, TCRdb called clonotypes with MiXCR, one entry per CDR3 protein. The table has 350,000 to 400,000 distinct CDR3 sequences, roughly 5.3% seen once. The starting material was whole blood, obtained in connection with sensitization to the hapten diphenylcyclopropenone (DPC). The source of these receptors is a woman aged 45-65 years with alopecia areata. Some clones in this sample may be carry-over from other donors' samples. The CDR3 runs from the conserved cysteine through the conserved F or W. D genes are given only for firm matches. Size tells how often a clone was seen (once, few, many) or the class of an expanded clone, and some rows leave it out.

TRBJ2-1	TRBD2	.	TRBV28	CASSFVRLTSGRAYNEQFF	TGTGCCAGCAGTTTCGTCCGCCTAACTAGCGGGAGAGCTTACAATGAGCAGTTCTTC
TRBJ2-5	.	.	TRBV27	CASSPRGTDQETQYF	TGTGCCAGCAGTCCCAGAGGGACCGACCAAGAGACCCAGTACTTC
TRBJ2-4	.	many	TRBV18	CASSGWDAKNIQYF	TGTGCCAGCTCGGGATGGGACGCCAAAAACATTCAGTACTTC
TRBJ2-3	TRBD2	.	TRBV7-2	CASSSRPSSGGRDTQYF	TGTGCCAGCAGCTCCCGCCCCTCGAGCGGGGGGAGGGATACGCAGTATTTT
TRBJ1-5	.	.	TRBV28	CASSLIGALGNQPQHF	TGTGCCAGCAGTTTGATAGGGGCCCTGGGCAATCAGCCCCAGCATTTT
TRBJ2-1	TRBD2	.	TRBV11-2	CASSSFSGRHYNEQFF	TGTGCCAGCAGCTCCTTTAGCGGGAGGCATTACAATGAGCAGTTCTTC
TRBJ2-7	.	.	TRBV20-1	CSAQSADTTYEQYF	TGCAGTGCCCAGAGCGCCGACACCACCTACGAGCAGTACTTC
TRBJ2-2	.	.	TRBV7-6	CANSVVTGELFF	TGTGCCAACAGTGTGGTCACCGGGGAGCTGTTTTTT
TRBJ1-5	.	few	TRBV20-1	CSASYGRGNQPQHF	TGCAGTGCTAGTTACGGACGGGGCAATCAGCCCCAGCATTTT
TRBJ2-1	TRBD2	many	TRBV11-2	CASSLVGTSIHEQFF	TGTGCCAGCAGCTTAGTCGGGACTAGTATCCATGAGCAGTTCTTC
TRBJ2-7	TRBD1	.	TRBV5-1	CASSLGGTGAKWEQYF	TGCGCCAGCAGCTTGGGAGGGACAGGCGCGAAATGGGAGCAGTACTTC
TRBJ2-7	.	many	TRBV18	CASSPGPHSYEQYF	TGTGCCAGCTCACCAGGGCCTCACTCCTACGAGCAGTACTTC
TRBJ1-5	.	few	TRBV27	CASPRRGGGNQPQHF	TGTGCCAGCCCTAGGAGGGGAGGAGGGAATCAGCCCCAGCATTTT
TRBJ2-5	.	many	TRBV7-2	CASSPTRSQETQYF	TGTGCCAGCAGCCCGACCAGGTCACAAGAGACCCAGTACTTC
TRBJ2-2	.	.	TRBV9	CASSVGDDSYTGELFF	TGTGCCAGCAGCGTAGGAGACGACAGTTACACCGGGGAGCTGTTTTTT
TRBJ1-1	TRBD1	many	TRBV20-1	CSAGRRDRGPEAFF	TGCAGTGCTGGTCGGCGGGACAGGGGCCCTGAAGCTTTCTTT
TRBJ2-7	.	few	TRBV5-1	CASSPARGYEQYF	TGCGCCAGCAGCCCGGCGAGGGGGTACGAGCAGTACTTC
TRBJ2-1	.	many	TRBV7-2	CASSSPGNEQFF	TGTGCCAGCAGCTCGCCCGGGAATGAGCAGTTCTTC
TRBJ1-1	.	many	TRBV6-1	CASSAYSRLGMAEAFF	TGTGCCAGCAGTGCTTACTCTCGGTTGGGAATGGCTGAAGCTTTCTTT
TRBJ1-2	.	.	TRBV28	CASRAGTALQAGYTF	TGTGCCAGCAGGGCCGGGACGGCGCTACAGGCGGGCTACACCTTC
TRBJ1-6	.	few	TRBV28	CASSLRVSPLHF	TGTGCCAGCAGTTTAAGGGTTTCACCCCTCCACTTT
TRBJ1-5	TRBD1	.	TRBV27	CASSKAGGSSNQPQHF	TGTGCCTCTTCCAAGGCAGGGGGGTCGAGCAATCAGCCCCAGCATTTT
TRBJ2-1	TRBD2	.	TRBV7-2	CASGLAGGRNEQFF	TGTGCCAGCGGACTAGCGGGAGGCCGCAATGAGCAGTTCTTC
TRBJ2-7	.	few	TRBV20-1	CSASLVGAGRGEQYF	TGCAGTGCTAGCCTTGTGGGGGCAGGACGGGGCGAGCAGTACTTC
TRBJ1-4	.	many	TRBV27	CASSLRIGKNEKLFF	TGTGCCAGCAGTTTACGGATCGGAAAGAATGAAAAACTGTTTTTT
TRBJ1-5	.	many	TRBV20-1	CSARDNLGAGRLQPQHF	TGCAGTGCTAGAGATAATCTCGGGGCAGGGCGACTTCAGCCCCAGCATTTT
TRBJ2-3	TRBD2	many	TRBV28	CASSLWGRGTDTQYF	TGTGCCAGCAGTTTATGGGGGAGGGGCACAGATACGCAGTATTTT
TRBJ2-7	TRBD1	many	TRBV28	CASSSPRDSPPYEQYF	TGTGCCAGCAGTTCCCCCCGGGACAGTCCCCCCTACGAGCAGTACTTC
TRBJ2-3	TRBD2	many	TRBV6-5	CASRGLAGGDTQYF	TGTGCCAGCAGGGGACTAGCGGGAGGAGATACGCAGTATTTT
TRBJ1-6	.	few	TRBV20-1	CSARVTLGLDSPLHF	TGCAGTGCTAGAGTCACATTAGGACTGGATTCACCCCTCCACTTT